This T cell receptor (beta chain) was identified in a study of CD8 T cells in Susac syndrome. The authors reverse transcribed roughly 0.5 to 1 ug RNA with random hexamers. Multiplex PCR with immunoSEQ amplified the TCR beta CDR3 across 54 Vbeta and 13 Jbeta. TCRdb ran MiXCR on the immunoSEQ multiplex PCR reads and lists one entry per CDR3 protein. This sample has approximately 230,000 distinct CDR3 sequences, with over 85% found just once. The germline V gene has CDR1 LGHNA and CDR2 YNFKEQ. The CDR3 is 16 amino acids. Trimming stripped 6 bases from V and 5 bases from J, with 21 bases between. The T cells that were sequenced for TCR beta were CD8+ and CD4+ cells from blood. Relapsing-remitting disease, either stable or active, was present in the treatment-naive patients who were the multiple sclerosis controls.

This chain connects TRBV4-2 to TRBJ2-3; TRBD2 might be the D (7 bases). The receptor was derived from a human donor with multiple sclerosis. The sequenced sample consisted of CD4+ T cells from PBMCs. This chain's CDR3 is CASRRGSGGQVDTQYF. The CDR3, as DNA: TGTGCCAGCAGGCGCGGATCGGGGGGCCAGGTAGATACGCAGTATTTT.